This T cell receptor (beta chain) was recorded in a study of cytomegalovirus exposure and HLA in healthy donors. General study results and limits: It has been reported that TCR beta sequences accurately predicted the HLA-A and HLA-B alleles of most subjects. After further analysis at a later stage, roughly 16,000 TCR beta sequences were associated with HLA alleles at 0.05 false discovery rate. There were 150 to 200 TCR beta chains listed as cytomegalovirus-associated.

Concerning this clone: Its cognate antigen is unknown.

Primers for the PCR totalled 60 Vbeta and 13 Jbeta. The repertoire was sequenced with immunoSEQ multiplex PCR; TCRdb's copy has only in-frame clones and lacks some. The data hold 81,000 or so clones, with about 69% observed a single time. Germline V gene sequence: CDR1 LNHDA, CDR2 SQIVND (reference sequence). The ends lost 3 bases at V and 5 bases at J; junction bases unmatched: 3. There are 13 residues in the CDR3. The source material was PBMCs. The gene calls are TRBV19 and TRBJ2-7; 8 nucleotides match TRBD2. The origin of this receptor is a man between 60 and 75 years old in good health and CMV-seronegative. CDR3 amino acids: CASSIGSGNEQYF. CDR3 coding DNA: TGTGCCAGTAGTATTGGTAGCGGGAACGAGCAGTACTTC. The whole variable domain, filled in from reference TRBV19 and TRBJ2-7, reads DGGITQSPKYLFRKEGQNVTLSCEQNLNHDAMYWYRQDPGQGLRLIYYSQIVNDFQKGDIAEGYSVSREKKESFPLTVTSAQKNPTAFYLCASSIGSGNEQYFGPGTRLTVT.